These 18 T cell receptor beta chains originate from one sample sequenced in a study of cytomegalovirus exposure and HLA in healthy donors. With 60 Vbeta and 13 Jbeta primers, the PCR was carried out. Sequenced by immunoSEQ multiplex PCR; TCRdb stores in-frame clones only, minus some. Of about 200,000 clones detected, around 80% appear once; the ten largest clones hold approximately 0.6%. The sequencing sample was made of PBMCs. These receptors were taken from a man in his late teens or twenties in good health and CMV-seronegative.

The chain carries TRBV5-6 and TRBJ2-1; D call uncertain. V lost 1 base, J lost 0 bases, and 14 bases lay in between. This CDR3 is built from 17 residues. Per germline, CDR1 SGHDT and CDR2 YYEEEE. CDR3 residues: CASSLLLTSSSYNEQFF. The CDR3 DNA reads TGTGCCAGCAGCTTGTTACTGACATCGAGCTCCTACAATGAGCAGTTCTTC. The full variable domain, completed using reference TRBV5-6 and TRBJ2-1, is DAGVTQSPTHLIKTRGQQVTLRCSPKSGHDTVSWYQQALGQGPQFIFQYYEEEERQRGNFPDRFSGHQFPNYSSELNVNALLLGDSALYLCASSLLLTSSSYNEQFFGPGTRLTVL.

In this sample, this clone turned up once. The rearrangement uses TRBV18 and TRBJ2-5; 10 bases align to TRBD1. Gene TRBJ2-7 matches the end of the DNA better, so the J call may be wrong. Germline CDR1 KGHSH, CDR2 LQKENI. The length of the CDR3 is 13 residues. The CDR3 loop is CASSPGTGAEQYF. The DNA of the CDR3 is TGTGCCAGCTCACCGGGGACAGGGGCCGAGCAGTACTTC.

The V gene is TRBV25-1, the J gene TRBJ1-1, with 8 bases aligning to TRBD1. The germline CDR1 and CDR2 sequences are MGHDK and SYGVNS. The CDR3 sequence is 15 residues long. Germline trimming cut 6 bases from V and 3 bases from J; bases unmatched to any gene: 9. CDR3 protein: CASRSGQGLHTEAFF. The CDR3 nucleotides are TGTGCCAGCAGATCCGGACAGGGACTGCACACTGAAGCTTTCTTT.

This sequence joins TRBV6-5 and TRBJ2-7; the match to TRBD1 covers 7 bases. This CDR3 spans 15 amino acids. V was pared by 2 bases and J by 4 bases, with 8 bases of the junction left unmatched. The V gene's germline CDR1 is MNHEY and CDR2 SVGAGI. The CDR3 protein is CASSYGQGVVYEQYF. CDR3 DNA sequence: TGTGCCAGCAGTTACGGGCAGGGGGTGGTTTACGAGCAGTACTTC.

The gene calls are TRBV28 and TRBJ2-7; the D gene is possibly TRBD1 (5 bases). CDR1 is MDHEN, CDR2 SYDVKM, per germline. V was clipped by 6 bases and J by 7 bases, with 10 bases between them. There are 11 residues in the CDR3. The CDR3 DNA follows: TGTGCCAGCAGGGACACAGCGGAGCAGTACTTC. Translated: CASRDTAEQYF.

V gene TRBV28 combines with J gene TRBJ2-5; tentative D call: TRBD2 (5 bases). V lost 6 bases and J lost 3, with 17 bases in between. Germline CDR1 MDHEN, CDR2 SYDVKM. The CDR3 contains 15 residues. DNA of the CDR3: TGTGCCAGCAGCCCGCCAGGACGGCGGGAAGAGACCCAGTACTTC. Its protein is CASSPPGRREETQYF.

This clone was seen a few times. The V call is TRBV29-1, the J call TRBJ2-2, with a possible D match to TRBD1 (6 bases). The length of the CDR3 is 17 residues. Per germline, CDR1 SQVTM and CDR2 ANQGSEA. Trimming stripped 4 bases from V and 1 base from J, with 19 bases between. The CDR3 loop reads CSVGPQKSTGNTGELFF. In nucleotides, the CDR3 is TGCAGCGTTGGGCCCCAGAAATCGACAGGGAACACCGGGGAGCTGTTTTTT.

The rearrangement links TRBV27 to TRBJ2-5, with 7 bases that match TRBD1. The germline V gene encodes CDR1 MNHEY and CDR2 SMNVEV (reference sequence). Unmatched junction bases numbered 12, after V lost 6 bases and J lost 11 bases. This CDR3 is 13 amino acids long. CDR3 sequence (DNA): TGTGCCAGCAGCCCGGGACAGAGCTACGCGCAGTACTTC. Protein product: CASSPGQSYAQYF.

This clone was counted a single time. V gene TRBV5-1 combines with J gene TRBJ2-2; TRBD1 aligns across 12 bases. Germline CDR1 is SGHRS and CDR2 is YFSETQ. The CDR3 extends over 17 amino acids. The ends lost 0 bases at V and 4 bases at J; junction bases unmatched: 4. CDR3 in DNA: TGCGCCAGCAGCTTGGGGGGACAGGGGGCTGGCACCGGGGAGCTGTTTTTT. The encoded protein is CASSLGGQGAGTGELFF. The whole variable domain, remainder taken from reference TRBV5-1 and TRBJ2-2, is KAGVTQTPRYLIKTRGQQVTLSCSPISGHRSVSWYQQTPGQGLQFLFEYFSETQRNKGNFPGRFSGRQFSNSRSEMNVSTLELGDSALYLCASSLGGQGAGTGELFFGEGSRLTVL.

The chain carries TRBV9 and TRBJ2-3, with TRBD2 as a possible D gene (5 bases). Trimming left V 4 bases short and J 2 bases short, with 17 bases between. CDR1 is SGDLS, CDR2 YYNGEE, per germline. This CDR3 contains 16 residues. The DNA of the CDR3 is TGTGCCAGCAGCCCCCGCGCGGGCGGTAACACAGATACGCAGTATTTT. Translated, it gives CASSPRAGGNTDTQYF.

A few counts support this clone. This chain uses TRBV6-5 with TRBJ2-7, with 7 nucleotides matching TRBD2. Trimming removed 2 bases from V and 5 bases from J; junction bases left unmatched: 9. Germline CDR1 MNHEY, CDR2 SVGAGI. The CDR3 sequence is 15 residues long. The CDR3: CASSYVPGGRNEQYF. Written as DNA, the CDR3 is TGTGCCAGCAGTTACGTCCCGGGAGGCCGCAACGAGCAGTACTTC.

This clone has a handful of counts. The V and J genes are TRBV5-5 and TRBJ2-7, with D maybe TRBD1 (5 bases). V was cut by 3 bases and J by 4 bases, with 5 bases left in between. Germline V gives CDR1 SGHKS, CDR2 YYEKEE (reference sequence). This CDR3 has 11 residues. CDR3 nucleotide sequence: TGTGCCAGCAGCTCAGGGTACGAGCAGTACTTC. Translating gives CASSSGYEQYF.

V gene TRBV11-2 combines with J gene TRBJ2-3; 10 bases agree with TRBD1. From germline, CDR1 is SGHAT and CDR2 FQNNGV. The CDR3 length is 15 residues. J was trimmed by 4 bases and V by 1 base; bases with no gene match: 2. The CDR3 is CASSLVGQGPDTQYF. For the CDR3, the DNA is TGTGCCAGCAGCTTAGTGGGACAGGGGCCAGATACGCAGTATTTT.

This chain uses TRBV9 with TRBJ1-3; D is unresolved. The CDR3 spans 16 residues. The ends were cut back, 0 bases at V and 0 bases at J, with 10 bases in the middle. The germline gives CDR1 SGDLS, CDR2 YYNGEE. The CDR3 DNA sequence: TGTGCCAGCAGCGTAGGTCAGGCCCGCTCTGGAAACACCATATATTTT. Protein product: CASSVGQARSGNTIYF.

This clone has more than one count but fewer than ten. This chain connects TRBV5-1 to TRBJ2-3; D might be TRBD2 (6 bases). Looked up from germline, CDR1 is SGHRS and CDR2 is YFSETQ. CDR3 size: 15 residues. Trimming stripped 7 bases from V and 6 bases from J, with 21 bases between. The CDR3 DNA sequence: TGCGCCAGCCGACTATTAAGTGAAGGAGGGGATACGCAGTATTTT. It yields the protein CASRLLSEGGDTQYF.

V is TRBV6-5 and J is TRBJ2-7, with 7 bases that match TRBD1. CDR3 length equals 13 residues. V was pared by 5 bases and J by 6 bases, with 7 bases of the junction left unmatched. Germline V gives CDR1 MNHEY, CDR2 SVGAGI. The CDR3 DNA follows: TGTGCCAGCAGTCCAGGGGGTCTGGGCGAGCAGTACTTC. Protein sequence: CASSPGGLGEQYF.

The rearrangement links TRBV7-6 to TRBJ2-1, with TRBD2 matching 9 bases. The CDR3 is 16 residues long. J gave up 1 base and V 1 base, and 2 bases lay outside the gene matches. CDR1 and CDR2 (germline): SGHVS, FNYEAQ. DNA of the CDR3: TGTGCCAGCAGCTTAGAGGCGGGAGGGTCCTACAATGAGCAGTTCTTC. This gives the protein CASSLEAGGSYNEQFF.

This clone has only a few counts. The V gene is TRBV7-2, the J gene TRBJ1-3, with D hard to call. There are 15 residues in the CDR3. The germline V gene has CDR1 SGHTA and CDR2 FQGNSA. With 1 base removed from V and 4 bases from J, the gap between germline ends came to 11 bases. CDR3 sequence: CASSLGSGWGNTIYF. The CDR3 DNA reads as TGTGCCAGCAGCTTAGGGTCGGGGTGGGGAAACACCATATATTTT.